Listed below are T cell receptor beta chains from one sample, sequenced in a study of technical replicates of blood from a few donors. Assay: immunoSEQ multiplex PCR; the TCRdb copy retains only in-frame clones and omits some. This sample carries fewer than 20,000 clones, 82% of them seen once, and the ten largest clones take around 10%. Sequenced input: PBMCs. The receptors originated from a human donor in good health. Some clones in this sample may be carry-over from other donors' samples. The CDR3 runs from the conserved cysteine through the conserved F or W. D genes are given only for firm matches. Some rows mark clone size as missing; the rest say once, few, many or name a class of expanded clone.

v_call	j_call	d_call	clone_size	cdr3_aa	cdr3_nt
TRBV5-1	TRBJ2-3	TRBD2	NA	CASSPTLAGTYDTQYF	TGCGCCAGCAGCCCCACCCTAGCGGGGACGTACGATACGCAGTATTTT
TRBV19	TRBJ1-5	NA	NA	CASSPSAATPNQPQHF	TGTGCCAGTAGTCCCTCCGCGGCCACACCAAATCAGCCCCAGCATTTT
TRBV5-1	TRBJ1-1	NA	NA	CASSLSQKNTEAFF	TGCGCCAGCAGCTTGTCACAGAAGAACACTGAAGCTTTCTTT
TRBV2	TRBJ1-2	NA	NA	CARMEGFYGYTF	TGTGCCAGGATGGAGGGTTTCTATGGCTACACCTTC
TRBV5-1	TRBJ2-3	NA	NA	CASSLAPGTDTQYF	TGCGCCAGCAGCTTGGCCCCGGGAACAGATACGCAGTATTTT
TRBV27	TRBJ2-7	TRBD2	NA	CASSFGGLQSGRAYEQYF	TGTGCCAGCAGTTTCGGGGGGCTCCAAAGCGGGAGGGCCTACGAGCAGTACTTC
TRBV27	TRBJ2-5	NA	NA	CASSLSSGYQETQYF	TGTGCCAGCAGTTTATCATCGGGGTACCAAGAGACCCAGTACTTC
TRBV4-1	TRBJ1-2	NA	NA	CASSQEEGANYGYTF	TGCGCCAGCAGCCAAGAGGAAGGGGCTAACTATGGCTACACCTTC
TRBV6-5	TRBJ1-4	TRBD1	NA	CASSYYGQGSEKLFF	TGTGCCAGCAGTTACTACGGACAGGGGAGCGAAAAACTGTTTTTT
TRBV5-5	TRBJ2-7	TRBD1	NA	CASSLFRADRASSYEQYF	TGTGCCAGCAGCTTGTTTCGCGCGGACAGGGCAAGCTCCTACGAGCAGTACTTC
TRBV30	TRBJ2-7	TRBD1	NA	CAWSVYPHGQGAGEQYF	TGTGCCTGGAGTGTATATCCCCACGGACAGGGGGCTGGAGAGCAGTACTTC
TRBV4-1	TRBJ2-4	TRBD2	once	CASSHASGRASLNIQYF	TGCGCCAGCAGCCACGCTAGCGGGAGGGCCTCTCTAAACATTCAGTACTTC
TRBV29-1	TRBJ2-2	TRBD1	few	CSVLGTANTGELFF	TGCAGCGTTCTAGGGACAGCGAACACCGGGGAGCTGTTTTTT
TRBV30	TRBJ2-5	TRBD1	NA	CAWDRGPETQYF	TGTGCCTGGGACAGGGGGCCAGAGACCCAGTACTTC
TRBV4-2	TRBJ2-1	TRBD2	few	CASSPLAGEYNEQFF	TGTGCCAGCAGCCCACTAGCGGGAGAATACAATGAGCAGTTCTTC
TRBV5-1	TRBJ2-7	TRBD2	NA	CASTQLAGGSYEQYF	TGCGCCAGCACTCAGCTAGCGGGAGGTTCCTACGAGCAGTACTTC
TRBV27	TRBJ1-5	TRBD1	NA	CASSFGRGLLQPQHF	TGTGCCAGCAGTTTTGGCAGGGGGCTTCTACAGCCCCAGCATTTT
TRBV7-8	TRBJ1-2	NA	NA	CASSLEEADYTF	TGTGCCAGCAGCTTAGAGGAGGCCGACTACACCTTC
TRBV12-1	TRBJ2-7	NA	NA	CASSRLSGLSSYEQYF	TGTGCCAGCAGCCGCCTTAGCGGGCTGAGCTCCTACGAGCAGTACTTC
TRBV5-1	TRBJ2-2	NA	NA	CASSLVGTNTGELFF	TGCGCCAGCAGCTTGGTTGGCACGAACACCGGGGAGCTGTTTTTT
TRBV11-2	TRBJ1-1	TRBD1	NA	CASSFLQGANTEAFF	TGTGCCAGCAGCTTTCTACAGGGGGCAAACACTGAAGCTTTCTTT
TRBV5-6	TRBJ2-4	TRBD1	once	CASSLRTGSGKNIQYF	TGTGCCAGCAGCTTGAGGACAGGGAGTGGCAAAAACATTCAGTACTTC
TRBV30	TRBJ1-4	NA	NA	CAWNRVNEKLFF	TGTGCCTGGAACAGGGTTAATGAAAAACTGTTTTTT
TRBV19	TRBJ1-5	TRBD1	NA	CASSMGQGASQPQHF	TGTGCCAGTAGTATGGGCCAGGGGGCGAGTCAGCCCCAGCATTTT
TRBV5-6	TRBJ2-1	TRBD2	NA	CASSLPGLANSYNEQFF	TGTGCCAGCAGCTTACCGGGACTAGCTAACTCCTACAATGAGCAGTTCTTC
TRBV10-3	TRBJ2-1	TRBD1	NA	CAIEGQGGYNEQFF	TGTGCCATCGAGGGACAGGGTGGCTACAATGAGCAGTTCTTC
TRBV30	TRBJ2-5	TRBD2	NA	CAWMTPGLAGQTYF	TGTGCCTGGATGACCCCGGGACTAGCGGGCCAAACATACTTC
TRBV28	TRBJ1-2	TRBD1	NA	CASRAGTGGAGYGYTF	TGTGCCAGCAGGGCCGGGACAGGGGGCGCAGGCTATGGCTACACCTTC
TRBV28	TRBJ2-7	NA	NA	CASREGQSYEQYF	TGTGCCAGCAGGGAGGGACAGTCCTACGAGCAGTACTTC
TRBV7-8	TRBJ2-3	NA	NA	CASSLAGHLADTQYF	TGTGCCAGCAGCTTAGCAGGACACCTCGCAGATACGCAGTATTTT
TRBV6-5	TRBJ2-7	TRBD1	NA	CASRLGQGASEQYF	TGTGCCAGCAGGCTGGGACAGGGGGCTTCCGAGCAGTACTTC
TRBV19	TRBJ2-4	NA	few	CASSIQGAGENIQYF	TGTGCCAGTAGTATTCAAGGAGCGGGCGAAAACATTCAGTACTTC
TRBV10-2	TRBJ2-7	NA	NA	CASSDVAGIEQYF	TGCGCCAGCAGTGACGTCGCAGGGATCGAGCAGTACTTC
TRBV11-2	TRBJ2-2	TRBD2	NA	CASSHGLAGVPGELFF	TGTGCCAGCAGCCACGGACTAGCGGGAGTGCCCGGGGAGCTGTTTTTT
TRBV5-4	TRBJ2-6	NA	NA	CASSRTGHGLNSGANVLTF	TGTGCCAGCAGCAGAACGGGACACGGACTTAACTCTGGGGCCAACGTCCTGACTTTC
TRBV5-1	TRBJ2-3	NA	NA	CASSFPGEDTQYF	TGCGCCAGCAGCTTTCCGGGAGAGGATACGCAGTATTTT